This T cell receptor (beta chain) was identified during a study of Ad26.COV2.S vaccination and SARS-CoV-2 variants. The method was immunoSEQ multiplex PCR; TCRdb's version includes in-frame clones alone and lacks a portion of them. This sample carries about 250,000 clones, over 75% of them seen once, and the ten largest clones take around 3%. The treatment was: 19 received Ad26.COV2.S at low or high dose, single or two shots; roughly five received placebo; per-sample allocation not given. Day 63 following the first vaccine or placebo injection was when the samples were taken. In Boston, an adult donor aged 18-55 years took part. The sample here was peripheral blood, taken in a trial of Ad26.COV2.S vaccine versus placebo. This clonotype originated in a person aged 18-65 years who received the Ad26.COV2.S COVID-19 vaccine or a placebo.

In nucleotides, the CDR3 is TGTGCCACCAGCAGAGATCGCCGTGAGCAGTTCTTC. It specifies CATSRDRREQFF. V is TRBV15 and J is TRBJ2-1; D is uncertain. CDR3 size: 12 residues. Germline-derived CDR1 and CDR2 are LNHNV and YYDKDF (reference sequence). V lost 0 bases and J lost 9, with 6 bases in between.